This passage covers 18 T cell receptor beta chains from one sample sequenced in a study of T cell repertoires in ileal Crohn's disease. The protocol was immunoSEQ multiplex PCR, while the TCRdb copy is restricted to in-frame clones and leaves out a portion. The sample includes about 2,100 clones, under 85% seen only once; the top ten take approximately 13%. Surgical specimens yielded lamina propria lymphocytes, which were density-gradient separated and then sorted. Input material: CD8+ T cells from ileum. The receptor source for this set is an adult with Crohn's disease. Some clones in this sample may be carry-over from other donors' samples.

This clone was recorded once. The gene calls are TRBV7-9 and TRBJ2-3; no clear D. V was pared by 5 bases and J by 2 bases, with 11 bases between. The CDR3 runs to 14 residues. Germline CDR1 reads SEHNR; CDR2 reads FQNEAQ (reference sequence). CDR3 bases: TGTGCCAGCAGCCCTTCCGACAACACAGATACGCAGTATTTT. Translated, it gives CASSPSDNTDTQYF.

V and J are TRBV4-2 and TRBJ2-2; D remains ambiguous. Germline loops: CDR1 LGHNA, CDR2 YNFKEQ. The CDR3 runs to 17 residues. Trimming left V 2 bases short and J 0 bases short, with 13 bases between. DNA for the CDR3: TGTGCCAGCAGCCAAACCTTTAGAGGTCCGAACACCGGGGAGCTGTTTTTT. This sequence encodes CASSQTFRGPNTGELFF.

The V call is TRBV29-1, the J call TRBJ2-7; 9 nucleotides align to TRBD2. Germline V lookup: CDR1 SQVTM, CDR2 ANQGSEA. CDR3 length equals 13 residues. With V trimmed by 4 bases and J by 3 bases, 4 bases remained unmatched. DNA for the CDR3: TGCAGCGTTGGCGGTAGCGGGAGCTACGAGCAGTACTTC. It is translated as CSVGGSGSYEQYF.

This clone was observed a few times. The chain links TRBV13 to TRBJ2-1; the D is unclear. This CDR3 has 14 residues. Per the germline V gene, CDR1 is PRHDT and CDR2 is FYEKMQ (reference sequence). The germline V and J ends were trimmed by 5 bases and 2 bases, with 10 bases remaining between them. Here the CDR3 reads CASSLGVTYNEQFF. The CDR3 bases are TGTGCCAGCAGCCTGGGCGTAACCTACAATGAGCAGTTCTTC.

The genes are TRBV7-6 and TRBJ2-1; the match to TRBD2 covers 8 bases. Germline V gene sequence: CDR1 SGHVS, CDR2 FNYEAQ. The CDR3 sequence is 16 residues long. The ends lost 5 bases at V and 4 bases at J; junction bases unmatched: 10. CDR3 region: CASSPQTSGEYNEQFF. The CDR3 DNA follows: TGTGCCAGCAGCCCACAAACTAGCGGAGAGTACAATGAGCAGTTCTTC.

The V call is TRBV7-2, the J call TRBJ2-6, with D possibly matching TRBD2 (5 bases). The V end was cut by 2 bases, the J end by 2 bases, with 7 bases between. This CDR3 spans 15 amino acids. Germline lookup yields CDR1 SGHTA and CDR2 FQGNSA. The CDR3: CASSLFGAGANVLTF. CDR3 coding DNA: TGTGCCAGCAGCTTATTCGGGGCTGGGGCCAACGTCCTGACTTTC.

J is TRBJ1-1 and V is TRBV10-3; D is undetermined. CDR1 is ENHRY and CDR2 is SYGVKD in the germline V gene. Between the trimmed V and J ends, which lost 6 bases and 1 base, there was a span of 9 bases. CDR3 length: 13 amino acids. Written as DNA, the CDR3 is TGTGCCATCAGCTTAGGAGGGAACACTGAAGCTTTCTTT. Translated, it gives CAISLGGNTEAFF.

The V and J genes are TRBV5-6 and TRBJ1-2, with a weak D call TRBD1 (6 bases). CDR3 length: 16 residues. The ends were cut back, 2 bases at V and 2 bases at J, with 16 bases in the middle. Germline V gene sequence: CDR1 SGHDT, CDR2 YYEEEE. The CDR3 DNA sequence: TGTGCCAGCAGCTTAGAGGACAGTCTACTCAACTATGGCTACACCTTC. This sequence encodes CASSLEDSLLNYGYTF.

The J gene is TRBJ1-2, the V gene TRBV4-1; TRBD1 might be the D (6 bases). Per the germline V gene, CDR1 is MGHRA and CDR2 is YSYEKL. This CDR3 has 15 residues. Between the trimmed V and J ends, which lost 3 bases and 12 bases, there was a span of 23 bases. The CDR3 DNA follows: TGCGCCAGCAGCCAGGTCACCGGGACATTAACGGATAACACCTTC. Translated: CASSQVTGTLTDNTF.

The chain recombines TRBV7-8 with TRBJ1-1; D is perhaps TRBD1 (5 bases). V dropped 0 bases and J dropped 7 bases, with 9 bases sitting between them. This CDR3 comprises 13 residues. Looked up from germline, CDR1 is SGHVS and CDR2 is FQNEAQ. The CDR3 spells CASSLAGQGEAFF. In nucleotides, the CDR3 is TGTGCCAGCAGCTTAGCTGGGCAGGGTGAAGCTTTCTTT.

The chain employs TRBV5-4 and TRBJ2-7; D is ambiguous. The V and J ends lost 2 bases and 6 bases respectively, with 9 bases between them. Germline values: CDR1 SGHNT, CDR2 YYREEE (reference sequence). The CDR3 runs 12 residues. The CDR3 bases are TGTGCCAGCAGCTTCCCCCCCGGCGAGCAGTACTTC. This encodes CASSFPPGEQYF.

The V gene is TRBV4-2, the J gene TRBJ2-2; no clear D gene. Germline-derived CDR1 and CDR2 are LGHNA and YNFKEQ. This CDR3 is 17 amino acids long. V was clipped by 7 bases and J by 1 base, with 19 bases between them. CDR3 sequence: CASTQVSPRGNTGELFF. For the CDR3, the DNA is TGTGCCAGCACCCAGGTGAGTCCAAGAGGGAACACCGGGGAGCTGTTTTTT.

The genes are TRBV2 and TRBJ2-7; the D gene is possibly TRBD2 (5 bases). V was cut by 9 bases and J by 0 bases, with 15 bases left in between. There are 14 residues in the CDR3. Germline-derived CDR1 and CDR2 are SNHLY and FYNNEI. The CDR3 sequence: CASEADLSSYEQYF. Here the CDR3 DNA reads TGTGCCAGTGAAGCGGATTTAAGCTCCTACGAGCAGTACTTC.

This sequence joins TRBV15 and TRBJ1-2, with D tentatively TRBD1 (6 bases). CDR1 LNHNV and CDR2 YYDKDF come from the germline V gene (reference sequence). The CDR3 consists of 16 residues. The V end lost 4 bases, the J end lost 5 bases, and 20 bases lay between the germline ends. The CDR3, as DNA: TGTGCCACCAGCACAACGGACAGCCTCGGGGGGTATGGCTACACCTTC. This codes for CATSTTDSLGGYGYTF.

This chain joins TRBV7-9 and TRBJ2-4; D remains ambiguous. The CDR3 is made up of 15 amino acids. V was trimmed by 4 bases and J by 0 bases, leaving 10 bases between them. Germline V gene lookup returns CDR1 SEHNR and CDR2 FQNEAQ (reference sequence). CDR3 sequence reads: CASSSEKLAKNIQYF. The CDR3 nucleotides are TGTGCCAGCAGCTCTGAGAAGCTAGCCAAAAACATTCAGTACTTC.

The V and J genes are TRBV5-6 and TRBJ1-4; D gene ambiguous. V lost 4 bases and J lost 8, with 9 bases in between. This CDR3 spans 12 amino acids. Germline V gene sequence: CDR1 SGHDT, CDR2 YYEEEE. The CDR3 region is CASSPLGEKLFF. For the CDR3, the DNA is TGTGCCAGCAGCCCCCTGGGCGAAAAACTGTTTTTT. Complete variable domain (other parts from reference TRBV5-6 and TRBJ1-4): DAGVTQSPTHLIKTRGQQVTLRCSPKSGHDTVSWYQQALGQGPQFIFQYYEEEERQRGNFPDRFSGHQFPNYSSELNVNALLLGDSALYLCASSPLGEKLFFGSGTQLSVL.

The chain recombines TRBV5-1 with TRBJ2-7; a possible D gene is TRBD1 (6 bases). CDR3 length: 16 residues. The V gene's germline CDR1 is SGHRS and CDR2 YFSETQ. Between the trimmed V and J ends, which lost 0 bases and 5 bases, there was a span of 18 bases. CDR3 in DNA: TGCGCCAGCAGCTTGGCTAAAGGGGGTTTAAGCAACGAGCAGTACTTC. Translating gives CASSLAKGGLSNEQYF.

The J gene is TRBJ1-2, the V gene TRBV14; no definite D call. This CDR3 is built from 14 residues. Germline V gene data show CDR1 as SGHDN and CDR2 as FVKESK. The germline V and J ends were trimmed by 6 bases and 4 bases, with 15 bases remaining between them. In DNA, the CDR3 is TGTGCCAGCAGTCCGCCCGGGGAACCCTATGGCTACACCTTC. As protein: CASSPPGEPYGYTF.